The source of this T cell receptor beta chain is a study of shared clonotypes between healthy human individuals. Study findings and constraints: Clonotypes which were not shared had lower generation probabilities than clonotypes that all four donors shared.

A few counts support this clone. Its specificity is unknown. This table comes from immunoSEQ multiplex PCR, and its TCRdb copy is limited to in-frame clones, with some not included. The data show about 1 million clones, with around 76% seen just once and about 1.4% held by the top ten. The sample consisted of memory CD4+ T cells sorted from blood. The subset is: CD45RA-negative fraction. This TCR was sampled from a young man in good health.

The CDR3 region has the DNA TGTGCCTTAACCCGCGAGCGCCGCGAGGGCTACACCTTC. Its protein is CALTRERREGYTF. The chain has TRBV30 and TRBJ1-2, with D unclear. V lost 7 bases to trimming and J lost 8 bases, with 20 bases between them. CDR1 is GTSNPN, CDR2 SVGIG, per germline (reference sequence). This CDR3 spans 13 amino acids. Full variable domain (remainder filled in from reference TRBV30 and TRBJ1-2): SQTIHQWPATLVQPVGSPLSLECTVEGTSNPNLYWYRQAAGRGLQLLFYSVGIGQISSEVPQNLSASRPQDRQFILSSKKLLLSDSGFYLCALTRERREGYTFGSGTRLTVV.